Below, 29 T cell receptor beta chains from the same sample are listed, as sequenced in a study of cytomegalovirus exposure and HLA in healthy donors. The PCR had 60 Vbeta and 13 Jbeta primers. The repertoire was sequenced with immunoSEQ multiplex PCR; TCRdb's copy has only in-frame clones and lacks some. The table includes approximately 170,000 clones, 55% to 70% detected once. The sequenced sample was PBMCs. The receptors here all came from a woman between 35 and 50 years old in good health and CMV-seropositive.

A single count supports this clone. V is TRBV16 and J is TRBJ2-7, with D unclear. Per the germline V gene, CDR1 is KGHSY and CDR2 is FQNENV. The V end was cut by 4 bases, the J end by 6 bases, with 16 bases between. The CDR3 contains 14 residues. The CDR3: CASSRQAGIGEQYF. In DNA, the CDR3 is TGTGCCAGCAGCCGCCAGGCAGGAATTGGCGAGCAGTACTTC.

This rearrangement joins TRBV19 to TRBJ1-5; TRBD1 might be the D (6 bases). CDR1 LNHDA and CDR2 SQIVND come from the germline V gene (reference sequence). Trimming shortened V by 10 bases and J by 0 bases, and 13 bases separated the two germline ends. The CDR3 has 14 residues. Written as DNA, the CDR3 is TGTGCCACCCAGGACAGTTATAGCAATCAGCCCCAGCATTTT. Protein sequence: CATQDSYSNQPQHF.

This chain links TRBV5-1 with TRBJ2-7; 9 bases map to TRBD2. V was pared by 5 bases and J by 3 bases, with 6 bases of the junction left unmatched. In germline, CDR1 is SGHRS, CDR2 YFSETQ. CDR3 length equals 14 residues. CDR3 loop: CASRGAGGNYEQYF. As DNA, the CDR3 is TGCGCCAGCAGAGGCGCGGGGGGGAACTACGAGCAGTACTTC.

The chain has TRBV7-2 and TRBJ2-5; TRBD1 might be the D (5 bases). Germline CDR1 is SGHTA and CDR2 is FQGNSA. Trimming stripped 2 bases from V and 1 base from J, with 8 bases between. The CDR3 runs 14 residues. The CDR3 sequence is CASSLRTIQETQYF. The CDR3 DNA reads as TGTGCCAGCAGCTTACGGACAATCCAAGAGACCCAGTACTTC.

This chain connects TRBV28 to TRBJ2-7, with TRBD1 matching over 7 bases. Germline V lookup: CDR1 MDHEN, CDR2 SYDVKM. This CDR3 is built from 15 residues. Losses at the gene ends were 3 bases for V and 2 bases for J; bases not matched to a gene: 7. CDR3 sequence (DNA): TGTGCCAGCAGTTTTCTCCCGCAGGGGGCCTACGAGCAGTACTTC. This sequence encodes CASSFLPQGAYEQYF.

This clone was picked up one time. Germline is not matched at one junction end, which may reflect a read error. The chain links TRBV29-1 to TRBJ1-2; possibly TRBD1 for D (5 bases). Germline V gives CDR1 SQVTM, CDR2 ANQGSEA. The CDR3 sequence is 14 residues long. CDR3 loop: CSVEGGGEVYGYPF. In DNA form, the CDR3 reads TGCAGCGTTGAAGGAGGAGGGGAGGTCTATGGCTACCCCTTC.

The V gene is TRBV4-1, the J gene TRBJ2-7; 10 bases are a match to TRBD1. Germline values: CDR1 MGHRA, CDR2 YSYEKL. V lost 0 bases and J lost 1; bases outside the gene matches: 9. The length of the CDR3 is 18 residues. The DNA for the CDR3 is TGCGCCAGCAGCCAAGATGAATGGGACAGGGGTAGTTCCTACGAGCAGTACTTC. This sequence encodes CASSQDEWDRGSSYEQYF.

The chain has TRBV15 and TRBJ2-1; 10 positions match TRBD1. V dropped 3 bases and J dropped 9; count of bases not matched to a gene: 8. This CDR3 has 15 amino acids. In germline, CDR1 is LNHNV, CDR2 YYDKDF (reference sequence). Here the CDR3 reads CATSSDRDRGTEQFF. CDR3 sequence (DNA): TGTGCCACCAGCAGTGACCGGGACAGGGGTACTGAGCAGTTCTTC. Full variable domain (missing parts from reference TRBV15 and TRBJ2-1): DAMVIQNPRYQVTQFGKPVTLSCSQTLNHNVMYWYQQKSSQAPKLLFHYYDKDFNNEADTPDNFQSRRPNTSFCFLDIRSPGLGDTAMYLCATSSDRDRGTEQFFGPGTRLTVL.

The chain has TRBV5-1 and TRBJ2-2; weak D call: TRBD1 (8 bases). The CDR3 sequence is 16 residues long. The germline gives CDR1 SGHRS, CDR2 YFSETQ. V was cut by 4 bases and J by 5 bases, with 18 bases left in between. CDR3 in amino acids: CASSPLGQGGTGELFF. As DNA, the CDR3 is TGCGCCAGCAGCCCCCTCGGACAGGGAGGGACCGGGGAGCTGTTTTTT.

This chain links TRBV28 with TRBJ1-5; TRBD1 matches 9 bases. V was pared by 5 bases and J by 4 bases, with 9 bases of the junction left unmatched. The CDR3 is 16 residues long. Germline values: CDR1 MDHEN, CDR2 SYDVKM. The CDR3 is CASSLPGQGLNQPQHF. The CDR3 bases are TGTGCCAGCAGTCTCCCGGGACAGGGACTAAATCAGCCCCAGCATTTT.

DNA of the CDR3: TGTGCCAGTAGTCCCCAGAGGGCTAGCACAGATACGCAGTATTTT. It specifies CASSPQRASTDTQYF. The chain links TRBV19 to TRBJ2-3, with TRBD2 as a possible D gene (5 bases). V lost 5 bases and J lost 0, with 12 bases in between. This CDR3 has 15 amino acids. Germline lookup yields CDR1 LNHDA and CDR2 SQIVND (reference sequence).

Worth noting for this clone: The germline gene is not matched at one end of the junction; a read error may be the cause. This chain uses TRBV6-1 with TRBJ1-5, with D possibly matching TRBD1 (6 bases). This CDR3 has 14 amino acids. Germline CDR1 is MNHNS and CDR2 is SASEGT. Written as DNA, the CDR3 is TGTGCCAGCAGTGAAGCAGGGGGAAATCAGCCCCAGAATTTT. It encodes CASSEAGGNQPQNF.

This chain joins TRBV6-5 and TRBJ2-2; weak D call: TRBD1 (6 bases). Trimming cost V 2 bases and J 4 bases, with 11 bases left between them. The germline V gene has CDR1 MNHEY and CDR2 SVGAGI. The CDR3 contains 15 residues. The CDR3 sequence: CASSYTGSSTGELFF. For the CDR3, the DNA is TGTGCCAGCAGTTACACAGGGTCGTCCACCGGGGAGCTGTTTTTT.

This clone was seen more than once but under ten times. The chain links TRBV7-2 to TRBJ2-7; 7 bases align to TRBD1. The germline gives CDR1 SGHTA, CDR2 FQGNSA. The CDR3 spans 15 residues. Trimming cost V 3 bases and J 2 bases; bases outside gene matches: 7. In DNA, the CDR3 is TGTGCCAGCAGCTTTGGTGACAGGGTGACCTACGAGCAGTACTTC. Translation: CASSFGDRVTYEQYF.

This clone was recorded a few times. The genes are TRBV7-2 and TRBJ1-2; D not certain. Germline CDR1 SGHTA, CDR2 FQGNSA. The CDR3 runs 14 residues. V was trimmed by 1 base and J by 8 bases, leaving 14 bases between them. CDR3 in DNA: TGTGCCAGCAGCTTAGATCTGGGCCCTTACGGCTACACCTTC. Translating gives CASSLDLGPYGYTF.

This chain connects TRBV6-5 to TRBJ2-7, with TRBD2 identical over 12 bases. There are 16 residues in the CDR3. Germline values: CDR1 MNHEY, CDR2 SVGAGI. The trim removed 2 bases at V and 6 bases at J, leaving 8 bases unmatched. The CDR3 spells CASSYPSTSGGREQYF. The CDR3 DNA reads as TGTGCCAGCAGTTACCCCTCGACTAGCGGGGGTCGCGAGCAGTACTTC.

The chain carries TRBV7-2 and TRBJ2-3, with TRBD2 identical over 7 bases. The CDR3 covers 15 residues. CDR1 and CDR2 (germline): SGHTA, FQGNSA. J was trimmed by 2 bases and V by 5 bases; bases with no gene match: 7. In DNA form, the CDR3 reads TGTGCCAGCAGCGAAACTAGCGACCCCACAGATACGCAGTATTTT. This sequence encodes CASSETSDPTDTQYF.

The rearrangement uses TRBV27 and TRBJ2-3; 10 nucleotides line up with TRBD1. The V segment lost 5 bases and the J segment 5 bases; nucleotides outside the gene matches: 4. This CDR3 is built from 14 residues. CDR1 is MNHEY and CDR2 is SMNVEV in the germline V gene (reference sequence). CDR3 coding DNA: TGTGCCAGCAGTCCCCGGGACAGGGGAGATACGCAGTATTTT. Amino acids: CASSPRDRGDTQYF.

V gene TRBV28 combines with J gene TRBJ1-2, with 10 bases identical to TRBD1. With 6 bases clipped from V and 6 bases from J, the junction kept 10 bases outside the gene matches. The germline V gene encodes CDR1 MDHEN and CDR2 SYDVKM. This CDR3 has 15 amino acids. The CDR3 here is CASRPGGQGTDGYTF. The CDR3 DNA reads as TGTGCCAGCAGGCCTGGGGGACAGGGGACGGATGGCTACACCTTC.

The chain combines TRBV25-1 with TRBJ1-1; 7 positions agree with TRBD1. The V gene end was trimmed by 3 bases and the J gene end by 6 bases; junction bases not matched to a gene: 4. The CDR3 is 13 residues long. From germline, CDR1 is MGHDK and CDR2 SYGVNS. The CDR3 DNA reads TGTGCCAGCAGTGATTACAGGGGCCCTGAAGCTTTCTTT. Residues: CASSDYRGPEAFF.

CDR3 nucleotides: TGTGCCAGCAGCTTGGGAGGGTTGGAGGAAAAACTGTTTTTT. It is translated as CASSLGGLEEKLFF. V and J are TRBV5-6 and TRBJ1-4; D gene uncertain. CDR3 length: 14 residues. Trimming removed 0 bases from V and 8 bases from J, with 11 bases in between. The germline V gene encodes CDR1 SGHDT and CDR2 YYEEEE.

This clone occurred a few times. This chain joins TRBV14 and TRBJ2-7; possibly TRBD2 for D (5 bases). The CDR3 is 13 amino acids. CDR1 is SGHDN, CDR2 FVKESK, per germline. V was trimmed by 6 bases and J by 5 bases, leaving 14 bases between them. CDR3 nucleotides: TGTGCCAGCAGGCGGACGGGAAGCGACGAGCAGTACTTC. Translation: CASRRTGSDEQYF.

The V call is TRBV10-3, the J call TRBJ2-5; the match to TRBD2 covers 10 bases. With 6 bases clipped from V and 2 bases from J, the junction kept 6 bases outside the gene matches. Germline V gene sequence: CDR1 ENHRY, CDR2 SYGVKD. The CDR3 spans 15 residues. CDR3: CAIRETLAGQETQYF. The CDR3 DNA reads as TGTGCCATCAGAGAAACACTAGCGGGGCAAGAGACCCAGTACTTC.

Note on this clone: The junction shows a germline mismatch at one end, possibly a read error. The genes are TRBV5-1 and TRBJ2-5; a weak D match, TRBD1 (6 bases). In germline, CDR1 is SGHRS, CDR2 YFSETQ. The CDR3 is 14 amino acids. CDR3 protein: CASSQRTDQVTQYF. CDR3 nucleotides: TGCGCCAGCAGCCAACGGACAGATCAAGTGACCCAGTACTTC.

The chain recombines TRBV9 with TRBJ1-4, with D perhaps TRBD1 (6 bases). Looked up from germline, CDR1 is SGDLS and CDR2 is YYNGEE. The CDR3 has 16 amino acids. V was shortened by 0 bases and J by 3 bases, with 12 bases between the two germline ends. CDR3 sequence (DNA): TGTGCCAGCAGCGTAGTAAGGGGGAGAGCTAATGAAAAACTGTTTTTT. This gives the protein CASSVVRGRANEKLFF.

This clone has a handful of counts. The rearrangement joins TRBV4-1 to TRBJ2-1, with 14 bases fitting TRBD2. The CDR3 extends over 16 amino acids. Trimming cost V 3 bases and J 8 bases; bases outside gene matches: 6. Germline V lookup: CDR1 MGHRA, CDR2 YSYEKL. CDR3 residues: CASSQTGTSGRDEQFF. The CDR3 nucleotides read TGCGCCAGCAGCCAGACCGGGACTAGCGGGAGAGATGAGCAGTTCTTC.

This chain uses TRBV28 with TRBJ2-5, with 9 bases aligning to TRBD1. The J call is uncertain, as TRBJ2-7 better fits the DNA end. The CDR3 runs 14 residues. Germline V lookup: CDR1 MDHEN, CDR2 SYDVKM. The CDR3 DNA reads as TGTGCCAGCAGTCCTCTCGGGACAGGGCGCGAGCAGTACTTC. This gives the protein CASSPLGTGREQYF.

This sequence joins TRBV9 and TRBJ1-2; 7 bases fit TRBD1. The CDR3 extends over 15 amino acids. V lost 2 bases and J lost 5; bases outside the gene matches: 9. Germline CDR1 SGDLS, CDR2 YYNGEE. CDR3 region: CASSVSRDSEYGYTF. CDR3 nucleotides: TGTGCCAGCAGCGTTAGCCGGGACAGCGAGTATGGCTACACCTTC.

The chain combines TRBV2 with TRBJ2-2, with D possibly being TRBD2 (5 bases). With 5 bases removed from V and 4 bases from J, the gap between germline ends came to 11 bases. Germline assignment: CDR1 SNHLY and CDR2 FYNNEI. This CDR3 comprises 14 residues. CDR3: CASSTPRGTGELFF. For the CDR3, the DNA is TGTGCCAGCAGTACCCCCCGGGGCACCGGGGAGCTGTTTTTT.